Listed below are T cell receptor beta chains from one sample, sequenced in a study of cytomegalovirus exposure and HLA in healthy donors. This table comes from immunoSEQ multiplex PCR, and its TCRdb copy is limited to in-frame clones, with some not included. The sample holds around 120,000 clones, around 81% seen once. The sequencing sample was made of PBMCs. The source of these receptors is a young man in good health and CMV-seronegative. The CDR3 runs from the conserved cysteine through the conserved F or W. Each record gives: J gene, V gene, clone size, D gene, CDR3 protein, CDR3 DNA. The D gene is left open where the match is weak. Expanded clones get a size class; other rows say once, few or many, or leave the size out.

TRBJ2-3,TRBV16,.,.,CASSQSEYTQYF,TGTGCCAGCAGCCAATCTGAGTATACGCAGTATTTT
TRBJ1-1,TRBV9,.,.,CASSLITGVGVTEAFF,TGTGCCAGCAGCCTTATAACGGGGGTCGGTGTCACTGAAGCTTTCTTT
TRBJ2-7,TRBV7-8,.,.,CASSLAPLNYEQYF,TGTGCCAGCAGCTTAGCTCCTTTAAACTACGAGCAGTACTTC
TRBJ1-6,TRBV15,.,.,CATSRVIRGGNSPLHF,TGTGCCACCAGCAGAGTAATACGCGGGGGAAATTCACCCCTCCACTTT
TRBJ1-1,TRBV30,.,.,CAWRYSGTEAFF,TGTGCCTGGAGGTACTCAGGGACTGAAGCTTTCTTT
TRBJ1-6,TRBV10-3,once,TRBD1,CAISVGTVVNSPLHF,TGTGCCATCAGTGTAGGGACAGTTGTTAATTCACCCCTCCACTTT
TRBJ1-6,TRBV11-2,.,.,CAIRAQSNSPLHF,TGTGCCATCCGAGCGCAGTCTAATTCACCCCTCCACTTT
TRBJ1-1,TRBV5-1,.,TRBD1,CASSYRTGGPTEAFF,TGCGCCAGCAGCTACCGGACAGGGGGTCCGACTGAAGCTTTCTTT
TRBJ2-3,TRBV9,.,.,CASSVGQVWTDTQYF,TGTGCCAGCAGCGTAGGACAGGTCTGGACAGATACGCAGTATTTT
TRBJ2-1,TRBV12-5,.,TRBD2,CASGKGLAVTGGDEQFF,TGTGCTAGTGGTAAAGGCCTAGCGGTCACCGGGGGGGATGAGCAGTTCTTC
TRBJ1-5,TRBV29-1,.,.,CSVERVRSSPYTYSNQPQHF,TGCAGCGTTGAGAGGGTAAGGAGTTCCCCTTACACGTATAGCAATCAGCCCCAGCATTTT